Below, 9 T cell receptor beta chains from the same sample are listed, as sequenced in a study of breast tumors, draining lymph nodes, adjacent tissues. Each CDR3 protein is one row after TCRdb ran MiXCR on the multiplex PCR reads. The sample yields 20,000 to 25,000 distinct CDR3 sequences, approximately 64% seen once. Material: tumor-adjacent breast tissue. All receptors derive from a female donor with breast cancer. Some clones in this sample may be carry-over from other donors' samples.

The chain carries TRBV20-1 and TRBJ1-6; D unresolved. This CDR3 region has 14 residues. V was shortened by 0 bases and J by 9 bases, with 12 bases between the two germline ends. Per the germline V gene, CDR1 is DFQATT and CDR2 is SNEGSKA (reference sequence). Written as DNA, the CDR3 is TGCAGTGCTAGAGAGCCGGGGTACGTTTCACCCCTCCACTTT. Amino acid sequence: CSAREPGYVSPLHF.

This clonotype showed up just a few times. This chain links TRBV5-1 with TRBJ2-7, with TRBD1 identical over 10 bases. The J segment lost 2 bases and the V segment lost 1 base, leaving 3 bases of the junction unmatched. The V gene's germline CDR1 is SGHRS and CDR2 YFSETQ. This CDR3 region has 15 residues. The CDR3 loop reads CASSLSGTGAYEQYF. CDR3 sequence (DNA): TGCGCCAGCAGCTTGTCAGGGACAGGGGCCTACGAGCAGTACTTC.

Turning to this clonotype: Because the CDR3's place on the DNA is in doubt, the DNA is left out and the CDR3 is given as listed by TCRdb. The chain recombines TRBV12-3 or TRBV12-4 with TRBJ2-1. With termini counted, the CDR3 has 14 amino acids. CDR3 sequence: CASSFLADYNEQFF.

The rearrangement links TRBV20-1 to TRBJ1-4; 7 bases match TRBD1. Germline trimming cut 6 bases from V and 6 bases from J; bases unmatched to any gene: 7. CDR1 is DFQATT and CDR2 is SNEGSKA in the germline V gene (reference sequence). CDR3 length: 13 amino acids. The CDR3: CSAPKRGHEKLFF. The DNA of the CDR3 is TGCAGTGCCCCAAAAAGGGGGCATGAAAAACTGTTTTTT.

V and J are TRBV19 and TRBJ2-1, with 7 nucleotides matching TRBD2. This CDR3 region has 15 residues. Germline V CDR1 and CDR2: LNHDA, SQIVND (reference sequence). The trim removed 2 bases at V and 3 bases at J, leaving 4 bases unmatched. CDR3 region: CASSINGLDYNEQFF. The CDR3 DNA sequence: TGTGCCAGTAGTATAAACGGACTAGACTACAATGAGCAGTTCTTC.

The chain combines TRBV9 with TRBJ2-7; 8 bases line up with TRBD2. The length of the CDR3 is 15 residues. With 1 base clipped from V and 6 bases from J, the junction kept 9 bases outside the gene matches. Germline CDR1 reads SGDLS; CDR2 reads YYNGEE. CDR3 nucleotide sequence: TGTGCCAGCAGCGTAACATCCAGCGGGAGTGTCGAGCAGTACTTC. This codes for CASSVTSSGSVEQYF.

By share, this clonotype ranks as medium-sized. The chain uses TRBV20-1 and TRBJ2-7, with 7 nucleotides matching TRBD2. V lost 0 bases to trimming and J lost 0 bases; unmatched junction nucleotides: 5. The CDR3 covers 15 residues. Germline V gene sequence: CDR1 DFQATT, CDR2 SNEGSKA (reference sequence). CDR3 nucleotide sequence: TGCAGTGCTAGAGATCGGCGGGGGTTCTCCTACGAGCAGTACTTC. It yields the protein CSARDRRGFSYEQYF.

This clonotype came up many times. The chain employs TRBV4-2 and TRBJ2-3; TRBD2 agrees at 10 bases. The CDR3 consists of 16 residues. CDR1 and CDR2 from the germline V gene are LGHNA and YNFKEQ. J gave up 5 bases and V 0 bases, and 5 bases lay outside the gene matches. The CDR3 loop reads CASSQESGGGGDTQYF. As DNA, the CDR3 is TGTGCCAGCAGCCAAGAAAGCGGGGGGGGAGGAGATACGCAGTATTTT.

The DNA of the CDR3 is TGTGCCAGCAGCCAAGATAGGGCTAGCGGGTGGCAGACCCAGTACTTC. Its translation is CASSQDRASGWQTQYF. The chain recombines TRBV14 with TRBJ2-5; 8 bases match TRBD2. V lost 0 bases, J lost 6 bases, and 9 bases stayed unmatched. CDR1 SGHDN and CDR2 FVKESK come from the germline V gene. The CDR3 loop spans 16 amino acids.